This T cell receptor beta chain was recovered during a study of T cells expressing NK-cell markers. After re-calling the 5' RACE reads, TCRdb lists one entry per CDR3 protein, DNA absent. The sample table includes some 450,000 distinct CDR3 sequences. CDR3 size: 16 residues. The germline CDR1 and CDR2 sequences are MGHRA and YSYEKL. The material sequenced was blood T cells: a sorted CD56 or NKG2C T cell subset, CD4+ or CD8+ T cells, or bulk PBMC T cells (not recorded which). The source is a woman aged 18 to 75 in good health. The rearrangement uses TRBV4-1 and TRBJ1-1; TCRdb gives TRBD1 as the D gene, but with no DNA this cannot be confirmed. Here the CDR3 reads CASSQGFQGSNTEAFF.